One sample yielded the 15 T cell receptor beta chains listed below, sequenced in a study of cytomegalovirus exposure and HLA in healthy donors. PCR was performed using 60 Vbeta and 13 Jbeta primers. The table came from immunoSEQ multiplex PCR; TCRdb's copy has only in-frame clones and leaves some out. Its table lists 100,000 to 150,000 clones. Material for sequencing was PBMCs. Source of these receptors: a man between 18 and 35 years old in good health and CMV-seronegative.

This chain uses TRBV19 with TRBJ1-1; weak D call: TRBD1 (5 bases). Trimming cost V 5 bases and J 11 bases, with 15 bases left between them. This CDR3 is 12 amino acids long. CDR1 is LNHDA and CDR2 is SQIVND in the germline V gene (reference sequence). The CDR3 loop reads CASSYPAGVAFF. DNA of the CDR3: TGTGCCAGTAGTTACCCTGCGGGGGTCGCTTTCTTT.

This chain connects TRBV7-9 to TRBJ2-1, with TRBD1 identical over 10 bases. The CDR3 runs to 17 residues. V shed 2 bases and J 1 base; nucleotides not matched to a gene: 5. CDR1 and CDR2 from the germline V gene are SEHNR and FQNEAQ (reference sequence). CDR3 sequence (DNA): TGTGCCAGCAGCTTATTAGGGGACAGGGGATCCTACAATGAGCAGTTCTTC. The encoded protein is CASSLLGDRGSYNEQFF.

The chain couples TRBV6-5 to TRBJ2-2, with D tentatively TRBD2 (6 bases). Germline V gene sequence: CDR1 MNHEY, CDR2 SVGAGI. Trimming shortened V by 4 bases and J by 5 bases, and 17 bases separated the two germline ends. The CDR3 runs to 16 residues. The CDR3 protein is CASSSDGEEGTGELFF. In nucleotides, the CDR3 is TGTGCCAGCAGTTCGGACGGAGAGGAGGGGACCGGGGAGCTGTTTTTT.

The V call is TRBV2, the J call TRBJ2-2; D gene uncertain. The CDR3 spans 14 residues. From germline, CDR1 is SNHLY and CDR2 FYNNEI. V was shortened by 2 bases and J by 8 bases, with 12 bases between the two germline ends. The CDR3 here is CASSESNAEGELFF. CDR3 coding DNA: TGTGCCAGCAGTGAATCTAATGCCGAAGGGGAGCTGTTTTTT.

The J gene is TRBJ2-1, the V gene TRBV27; unclear D gene. The CDR3 has 14 residues. Germline CDR1 is MNHEY and CDR2 is SMNVEV (reference sequence). Trimming took off 10 bases at V and 0 bases at J, with 13 bases between the two ends. The CDR3 region has the DNA TGTGCCACCTCACCACCGCGCTCCTACAATGAGCAGTTCTTC. Translation: CATSPPRSYNEQFF.

The gene calls are TRBV11-2 and TRBJ1-6; D is perhaps TRBD1 (5 bases). V lost 4 bases to trimming and J lost 7 bases, with 17 bases between them. Germline V gene lookup returns CDR1 SGHAT and CDR2 FQNNGV. The CDR3 spans 16 residues. The CDR3 region is CASSSTGLSVNSPLHF. Here the CDR3 DNA reads TGTGCCAGCAGCTCGACGGGACTCTCGGTGAATTCACCCCTCCACTTT. The full variable domain, its missing parts supplied by reference TRBV11-2 and TRBJ1-6, is EAGVAQSPRYKIIEKRQSVAFWCNPISGHATLYWYQQILGQGPKLLIQFQNNGVVDDSQLPKDRFSAERLKGVDSTLKIQPAKLEDSAVYLCASSSTGLSVNSPLHFGNGTRLTVT.

The chain carries TRBV4-1 and TRBJ2-7, with 7 bases matching TRBD2. The CDR3 consists of 15 residues. Losses at the gene ends were 2 bases for V and 4 bases for J; bases not matched to a gene: 8. Germline V gene lookup returns CDR1 MGHRA and CDR2 YSYEKL. The CDR3 loop reads CASSQLAGKAYEQYF. In DNA, the CDR3 is TGCGCCAGCAGCCAATTAGCGGGCAAGGCGTACGAGCAGTACTTC.

The J gene is TRBJ1-3, the V gene TRBV5-4; D is uncertain. Looked up from germline, CDR1 is SGHNT and CDR2 is YYREEE (reference sequence). The CDR3 sequence is 16 residues long. Trimming stripped 2 bases from V and 4 bases from J, with 16 bases between. The CDR3 sequence is CASSFTTGRPGNTIYF. CDR3 DNA: TGTGCCAGCAGCTTCACGACCGGGAGGCCCGGAAACACCATATATTTT.

The chain uses TRBV21-1 and TRBJ1-1; TRBD1, the table's D call, was not compared with the DNA. TRBV21-1 is listed as a pseudogene. The CDR3 is made up of 14 amino acids. CDR3: CASTYRGMNTEAFF. The CDR3 nucleotides are TGTGCCAGCACCTACAGGGGAATGAACACTGAAGCTTTCTTT.

The V call is TRBV9, the J call TRBJ1-4; D is undetermined. The CDR3 runs 15 residues. V was pared by 0 bases and J by 5 bases, with 11 bases between. CDR1 and CDR2 from the germline V gene are SGDLS and YYNGEE. The CDR3 protein is CASSVGSAGNEKLFF. CDR3 nucleotide sequence: TGTGCCAGCAGCGTAGGTTCGGCGGGGAATGAAAAACTGTTTTTT.

The chain employs TRBV2 and TRBJ2-4; 8 positions agree with TRBD1. Trimming took 9 bases from V and 8 from J; bases not matched to a gene: 9. This CDR3 contains 13 residues. Germline V gene sequence: CDR1 SNHLY, CDR2 FYNNEI. The CDR3 here is CASRAGGSDIQYF. The CDR3 nucleotides are TGTGCCAGTCGCGCAGGGGGCTCGGACATTCAGTACTTC.

The chain joins TRBV4-1 to TRBJ1-2; 9 bases fit TRBD1. V dropped 0 bases and J dropped 7; count of bases not matched to a gene: 9. Germline V CDR1 and CDR2: MGHRA, YSYEKL. The CDR3 has 16 amino acids. The CDR3 region is CASSQDSGQGSPGYTF. The CDR3 coding sequence is TGCGCCAGCAGCCAAGATAGCGGACAGGGGAGTCCTGGCTACACCTTC.

The chain recombines TRBV7-3 with TRBJ2-7; D ambiguous. Germline loops: CDR1 SGHTA, CDR2 FQGTGA. CDR3 size: 12 residues. V gave up 5 bases and J gave up 6 bases, with 11 bases separating them. The CDR3 reads CASSTQTGEQYF. CDR3 bases: TGTGCCAGCAGCACACAGACCGGCGAGCAGTACTTC.

This sequence joins TRBV7-8 and TRBJ1-2, with 7 bases matching TRBD1. Trimming at V came to 4 bases and at J to 3 bases, leaving 8 bases not matched to a gene. Germline CDR1 reads SGHVS; CDR2 reads FQNEAQ. The CDR3 covers 15 residues. CDR3 region: CASSSDRESDYGYTF. The CDR3 nucleotides are TGTGCCAGCAGCTCCGACAGGGAATCCGACTATGGCTACACCTTC.

The rearrangement links TRBV27 to TRBJ1-2, with a possible D match to TRBD1 (6 bases). V shed 5 bases and J shed 8 bases, with 24 bases lying between them. CDR1 and CDR2 (germline): MNHEY, SMNVEV (reference sequence). The CDR3 is 16 residues long. CDR3 DNA: TGTGCCAGCAGTCCACAGGGAATTAATGAGATGATGGGCTACACCTTC. It is translated as CASSPQGINEMMGYTF.